What follows are 21 T cell receptor beta chains derived from one specimen sequenced in a study of control samples from healthy donors and cancer patients. Repertoires were generated with immunoSEQ multiplex PCR, while TCRdb's copy carries only in-frame clones and drops some. The sample contains 130,000 or so clones, 88% of which appear only once. Sequencing input: blood. These receptor sequences come from a man over 45 in good health.

The chain is built from TRBV5-4 and TRBJ2-5, with a possible D match to TRBD1 (5 bases). The CDR3 is made up of 13 amino acids. The V gene's germline CDR1 is SGHNT and CDR2 YYREEE (reference sequence). V was pared by 4 bases and J by 2 bases, with 9 bases between. The CDR3 nucleotides are TGTGCCAGCAGCGGGGCTACGCAAGAGACCCAGTACTTC. Protein product: CASSGATQETQYF.

The genes are TRBV3-1 (or the pseudogene TRBV3-2) and TRBJ2-1; 12 nucleotides match TRBD2. The CDR3 consists of 15 residues. Germline trimming cut 1 base from V and 6 bases from J; bases unmatched to any gene: 1. Germline loops: CDR1 LGHDT, CDR2 YNNKEL (reference sequence). This CDR3 is CASSQGTSGANEQFF. Here the CDR3 DNA reads TGTGCCAGCAGCCAAGGGACTAGCGGGGCCAATGAGCAGTTCTTC.

The genes are TRBV5-1 and TRBJ1-1; D remains ambiguous. This CDR3 comprises 14 residues. Germline CDR1 and CDR2: SGHRS and YFSETQ. The V end lost 5 bases, the J end lost 3 bases, and 14 bases lay between the germline ends. CDR3 residues: CASSRAGSDTEAFF. CDR3 nucleotide sequence: TGCGCCAGCAGTCGAGCGGGTAGTGACACTGAAGCTTTCTTT.

This chain uses TRBV27 with TRBJ2-6, with 7 bases that match TRBD2. The CDR3 contains 15 residues. Trimming took 3 bases from V and 1 from J; bases not matched to a gene: 0. Germline-derived CDR1 and CDR2 are MNHEY and SMNVEV (reference sequence). CDR3 sequence reads: CASSLGGSGANVLTF. As DNA, the CDR3 is TGTGCCAGCAGTTTGGGGGGGTCTGGGGCCAACGTCCTGACTTTC.

The gene calls are TRBV5-1 and TRBJ2-5; D is unresolved. Germline V gene sequence: CDR1 SGHRS, CDR2 YFSETQ. Trimming removed 0 bases at V and 5 bases at J, with 8 bases between. The CDR3 covers 13 residues. The CDR3 DNA reads TGCGCCAGCAGCTTGGGGGTGATGGAGACCCAGTACTTC. Translating gives CASSLGVMETQYF.

The rearrangement joins TRBV2 to TRBJ1-5; 8 bases agree with TRBD1. J lost 2 bases, V lost 4 bases, and 16 bases had no gene match. The CDR3 consists of 19 residues. Looked up from germline, CDR1 is SNHLY and CDR2 is FYNNEI. The CDR3 nucleotides are TGTGCCAGCAGTGGTTATGGTCTAGGACAGGGTGTTCGCAATCAGCCCCAGCATTTT. This codes for CASSGYGLGQGVRNQPQHF.

The rearrangement joins TRBV6-1 to TRBJ2-1; 8 nucleotides line up with TRBD1. Germline V gives CDR1 MNHNS, CDR2 SASEGT. V shed 3 bases, J shed 4 bases, and the junction held 11 bases outside the gene matches. The CDR3 runs to 17 residues. CDR3 DNA: TGTGCCAGCAGTGATTCCGAAGTCGGACAGGGTTACAATGAGCAGTTCTTC. Residues: CASSDSEVGQGYNEQFF.

This clone has just a few counts. The DNA of the CDR3 is TGTGCCAGCAGTTTATCGACAGGCTATGGCTACACCTTC. It specifies CASSLSTGYGYTF. The chain has TRBV12-3 or TRBV12-4 and TRBJ1-2; TRBD1 is a possible D gene (6 bases). The length of the CDR3 is 13 residues. V gave up 2 bases and J gave up 4 bases, with 8 bases separating them.

This clone was detected many times. The chain employs TRBV19 and TRBJ2-1; TRBD2 matches 12 bases. Germline V gene data show CDR1 as LNHDA and CDR2 as SQIVND (reference sequence). V was pared by 0 bases and J by 3 bases, with 6 bases of the junction left unmatched. CDR3 length: 18 amino acids. The DNA for the CDR3 is TGTGCCAGTAGTATAGAATCTAGCGGGGGGGCTCTCTACAATGAGCAGTTCTTC. Translating gives CASSIESSGGALYNEQFF.

The CDR3: CASSPGLTGNTIYF. CDR3 DNA: TGTGCCAGTAGCCCGGGACTGACTGGAAACACCATATATTTT. V and J are TRBV19 and TRBJ1-3; D possibly corresponds to TRBD1 (5 bases). The length of the CDR3 is 14 residues. CDR1 and CDR2 from the germline V gene are LNHDA and SQIVND (reference sequence). V lost 6 bases and J 2 bases, leaving 11 bases between the germline ends.

V gene TRBV5-1 combines with J gene TRBJ2-1, with no clear D. Germline V lookup: CDR1 SGHRS, CDR2 YFSETQ. Trimming removed 4 bases from V and 0 bases from J, with 14 bases in between. The CDR3 totals 16 residues. In DNA form, the CDR3 reads TGCGCCAGCAGCGGGGTTAGGCTTGACTCCTACAATGAGCAGTTCTTC. Amino acids: CASSGVRLDSYNEQFF.

This chain uses TRBV10-1 with TRBJ2-3, with no clear D. Germline CDR1 and CDR2: WNHNN and SYGVQD (reference sequence). The CDR3 sequence is 15 residues long. V was trimmed by 3 bases and J by 4 bases, leaving 14 bases between them. CDR3 in amino acids: CASSENTVGSDTQYF. CDR3 nucleotides: TGCGCCAGCAGTGAAAATACTGTAGGTTCAGATACGCAGTATTTT.

A single count supports this clone. The V and J genes are TRBV6-9 and TRBJ2-1; D might be TRBD1 or TRBD2, each matching 5 bases. The V end was cut by 6 bases, the J end by 10 bases, with 22 bases between. The CDR3 spans 15 residues. Germline CDR1 reads MNHGY; CDR2 reads SVAAGI. The CDR3 sequence: CASSFTPGPQVEQFF. The CDR3 DNA reads as TGTGCCAGCAGCTTCACCCCGGGACCCCAAGTCGAGCAGTTCTTC.

Note on this clone: Other DNA sequences within the sample encode an identical CDR3. V usage is TRBV7-2 and J usage is TRBJ1-4; 10 bases are shared with TRBD1. Germline lookup yields CDR1 SGHTA and CDR2 FQGNSA. The CDR3 extends over 14 amino acids. Unmatched junction bases numbered 5, after V lost 5 bases and J lost 8 bases. The CDR3 loop is CASSQGQGNEKLFF. In DNA, the CDR3 is TGTGCCAGCAGCCAGGGACAGGGGAACGAAAAACTGTTTTTT.

The chain is built from TRBV9 and TRBJ2-1; no clear D. The V end lost 5 bases, the J end lost 5 bases, and 17 bases lay between the germline ends. The germline V gene encodes CDR1 SGDLS and CDR2 YYNGEE. CDR3 size: 15 residues. CDR3 region: CASSFIPGSNNEQFF. The CDR3 nucleotides are TGTGCCAGCAGTTTCATACCCGGGTCGAACAATGAGCAGTTCTTC.

V usage is TRBV28 and J usage is TRBJ1-2; 7 bases match TRBD1. The V gene end was trimmed by 10 bases and the J gene end by 1 base; junction bases not matched to a gene: 9. This CDR3 has 14 amino acids. The germline V gene encodes CDR1 MDHEN and CDR2 SYDVKM. The CDR3 loop reads CATRPGQNNYGYTF. The CDR3 region has the DNA TGTGCCACCCGGCCGGGACAGAATAACTATGGCTACACCTTC.

The V gene is TRBV30, the J gene TRBJ2-1; 9 bases align to TRBD2. V lost 4 bases, J lost 12 bases, and 13 bases stayed unmatched. The germline gives CDR1 GTSNPN, CDR2 SVGIG (reference sequence). The CDR3 has 14 amino acids. This CDR3 is CAWTRGSGGRGQFF. The CDR3 DNA reads as TGTGCCTGGACTAGGGGTAGCGGGGGAAGGGGGCAGTTCTTC.

The DNA of the CDR3 is TGTGCCAGCGGCGCAACGGGACAGGGCTACGAGCAGTACTTC. This gives the protein CASGATGQGYEQYF. The chain links TRBV6-5 to TRBJ2-7; 9 positions agree with TRBD1. Germline V CDR1 and CDR2: MNHEY, SVGAGI. There are 14 residues in the CDR3. Trimming at V came to 8 bases and at J to 3 bases, leaving 8 bases not matched to a gene.

V and J are TRBV19 and TRBJ1-1, with D unclear. The CDR3 spans 12 residues. In germline, CDR1 is LNHDA, CDR2 SQIVND (reference sequence). V lost 1 base to trimming and J lost 5 bases, with 5 bases between them. The CDR3 region is CASSIGRTEAFF. The CDR3 nucleotides read TGTGCCAGTAGTATAGGGAGAACTGAAGCTTTCTTT.

This chain joins TRBV14 and TRBJ2-7; 8 nucleotides agree with TRBD1. The CDR3 is 15 residues long. Germline V CDR1 and CDR2: SGHDN, FVKESK. After removal of 5 bases from V and 8 bases from J, the junction contained 14 bases not matched to a gene. This chain's CDR3 is CASSLLRDRGFQQYF. Written as DNA, the CDR3 is TGTGCCAGCAGCTTACTCCGAGACAGGGGTTTCCAGCAGTACTTC.

The chain is built from TRBV7-9 and TRBJ1-1, with a weak D call TRBD1 (6 bases). CDR1 is SEHNR and CDR2 is FQNEAQ in the germline V gene (reference sequence). The CDR3 runs to 16 residues. Trimming removed 5 bases from V and 2 bases from J, with 18 bases in between. CDR3 region: CASSPHRTVTNTEAFF. CDR3 DNA sequence: TGTGCCAGCAGCCCACATAGGACAGTGACTAACACTGAAGCTTTCTTT.